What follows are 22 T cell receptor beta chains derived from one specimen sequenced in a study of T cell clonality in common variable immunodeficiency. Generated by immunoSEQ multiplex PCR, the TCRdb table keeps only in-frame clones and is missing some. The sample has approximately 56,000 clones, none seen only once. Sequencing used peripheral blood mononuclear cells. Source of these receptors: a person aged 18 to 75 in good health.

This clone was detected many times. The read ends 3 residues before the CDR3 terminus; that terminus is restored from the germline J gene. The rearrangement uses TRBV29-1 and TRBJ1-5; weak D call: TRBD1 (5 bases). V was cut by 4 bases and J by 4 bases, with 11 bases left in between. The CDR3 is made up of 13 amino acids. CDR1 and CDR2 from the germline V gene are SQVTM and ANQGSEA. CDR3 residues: CSVAPGGNQPQHF. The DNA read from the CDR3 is TGCAGCGTTGCCCCGGGGGGGAATCAGCCC.

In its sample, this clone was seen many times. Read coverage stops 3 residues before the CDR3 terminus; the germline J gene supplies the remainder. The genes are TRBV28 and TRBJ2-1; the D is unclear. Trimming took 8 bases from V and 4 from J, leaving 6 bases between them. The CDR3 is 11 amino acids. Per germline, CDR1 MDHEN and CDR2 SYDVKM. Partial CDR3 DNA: TGTGCCAGCTTCGTGTACAATGAG. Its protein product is CASFVYNE. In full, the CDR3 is CASFVYNEQFF.

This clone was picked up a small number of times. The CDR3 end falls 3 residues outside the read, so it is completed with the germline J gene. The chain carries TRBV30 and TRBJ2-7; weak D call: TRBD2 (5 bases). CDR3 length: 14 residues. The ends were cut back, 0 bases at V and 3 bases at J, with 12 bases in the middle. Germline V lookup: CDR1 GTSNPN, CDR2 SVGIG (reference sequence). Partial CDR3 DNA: TGTGCCTGGAGTGTACTTACGGGGAACTACGAG. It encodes CAWSVLTGNYE. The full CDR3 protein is CAWSVLTGNYEQYF.

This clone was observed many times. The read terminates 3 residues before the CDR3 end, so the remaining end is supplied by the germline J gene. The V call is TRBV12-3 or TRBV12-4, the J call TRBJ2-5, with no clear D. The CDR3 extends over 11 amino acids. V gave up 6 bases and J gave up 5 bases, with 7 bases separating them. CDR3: CASSTGETQYF. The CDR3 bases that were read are TGTGCCAGCAGCACCGGGGAGACC.

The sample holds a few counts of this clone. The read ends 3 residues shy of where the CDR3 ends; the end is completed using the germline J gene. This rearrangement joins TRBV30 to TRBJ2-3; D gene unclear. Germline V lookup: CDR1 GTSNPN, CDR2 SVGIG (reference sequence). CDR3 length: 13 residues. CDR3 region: CAWSTKGNQPQYF. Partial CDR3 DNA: TGTGCCTGGAGTACTAAAGGAAATCAGCCG.

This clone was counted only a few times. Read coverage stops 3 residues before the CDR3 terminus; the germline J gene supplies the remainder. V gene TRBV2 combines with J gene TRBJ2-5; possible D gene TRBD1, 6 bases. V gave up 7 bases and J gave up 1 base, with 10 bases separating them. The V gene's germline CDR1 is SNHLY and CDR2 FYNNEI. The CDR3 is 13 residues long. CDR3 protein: CASTGEFQETQYF. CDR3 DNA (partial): TGTGCCAGCACAGGGGAGTTCCAAGAGACC.

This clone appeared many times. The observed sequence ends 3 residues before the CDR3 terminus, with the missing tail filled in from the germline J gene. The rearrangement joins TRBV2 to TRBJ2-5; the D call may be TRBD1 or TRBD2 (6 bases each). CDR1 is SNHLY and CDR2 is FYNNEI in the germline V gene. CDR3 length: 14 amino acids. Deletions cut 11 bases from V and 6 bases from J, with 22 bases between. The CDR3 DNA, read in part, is TGTGCCGGCGGGACCCAGGGGTATGGAAAGACC. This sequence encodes CAGGTQGYGKT. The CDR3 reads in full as CAGGTQGYGKTQYF.

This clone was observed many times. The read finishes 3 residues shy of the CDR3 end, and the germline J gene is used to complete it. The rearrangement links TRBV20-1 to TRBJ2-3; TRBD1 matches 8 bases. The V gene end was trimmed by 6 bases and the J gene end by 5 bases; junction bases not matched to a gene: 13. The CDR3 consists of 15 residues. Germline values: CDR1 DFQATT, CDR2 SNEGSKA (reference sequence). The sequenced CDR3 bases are TGCAGTGCAGAGAACAGGGGGGTTGTAGGAGATACG. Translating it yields CSAENRGVVGDT. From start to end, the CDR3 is CSAENRGVVGDTQYF.

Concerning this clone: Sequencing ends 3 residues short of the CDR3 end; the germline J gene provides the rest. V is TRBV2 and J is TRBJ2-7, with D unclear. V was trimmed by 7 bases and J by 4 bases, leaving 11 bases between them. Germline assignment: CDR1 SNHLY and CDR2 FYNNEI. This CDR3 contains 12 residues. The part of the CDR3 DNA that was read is TGTGCCAGCAACATTTTCGGGTACGAG. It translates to CASNIFGYE. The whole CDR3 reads CASNIFGYEQYF. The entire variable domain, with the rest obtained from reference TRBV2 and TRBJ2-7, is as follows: EPEVTQTPSHQVTQMGQEVILRCVPISNHLYFYWYRQILGQKVEFLVSFYNNEISEKSEIFDDQFSVERPDGSNFTLKIRSTKLEDSAMYFCASNIFGYEQYFGPGTRLTVT.

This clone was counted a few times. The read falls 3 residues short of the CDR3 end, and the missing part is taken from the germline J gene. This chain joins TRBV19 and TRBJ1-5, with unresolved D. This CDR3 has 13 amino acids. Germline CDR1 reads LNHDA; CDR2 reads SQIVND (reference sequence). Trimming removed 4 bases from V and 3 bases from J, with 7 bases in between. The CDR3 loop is CASSSQANQPQHF. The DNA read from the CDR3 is TGTGCCAGTAGTAGTCAGGCCAATCAGCCC.

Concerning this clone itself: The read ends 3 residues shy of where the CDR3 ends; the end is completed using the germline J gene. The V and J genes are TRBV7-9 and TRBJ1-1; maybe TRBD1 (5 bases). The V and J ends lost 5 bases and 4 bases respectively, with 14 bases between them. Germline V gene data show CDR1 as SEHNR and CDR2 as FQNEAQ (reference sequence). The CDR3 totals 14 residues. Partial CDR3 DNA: TGTGCCAGCAGCATTGAAGGGGAGAGCACTGAA. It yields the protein CASSIEGESTE. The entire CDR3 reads CASSIEGESTEAFF.

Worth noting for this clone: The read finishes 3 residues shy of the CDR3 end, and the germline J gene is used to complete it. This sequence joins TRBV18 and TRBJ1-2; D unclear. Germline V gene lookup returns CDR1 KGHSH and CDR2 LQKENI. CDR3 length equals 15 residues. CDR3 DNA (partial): TGTGCCAGCTCACAGGCTAGCGGGAGGGCAAATACC. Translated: CASSQASGRANT. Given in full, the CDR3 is CASSQASGRANTYTF. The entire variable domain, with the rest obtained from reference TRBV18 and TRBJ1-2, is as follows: NAGVMQNPRHLVRRRGQEARLRCSPMKGHSHVYWYRQLPEEGLKFMVYLQKENIIDESGMPKERFSAEFPKEGPSILRIQQVVRGDSAAYFCASSQASGRANTYTFGSGTRLTVV.

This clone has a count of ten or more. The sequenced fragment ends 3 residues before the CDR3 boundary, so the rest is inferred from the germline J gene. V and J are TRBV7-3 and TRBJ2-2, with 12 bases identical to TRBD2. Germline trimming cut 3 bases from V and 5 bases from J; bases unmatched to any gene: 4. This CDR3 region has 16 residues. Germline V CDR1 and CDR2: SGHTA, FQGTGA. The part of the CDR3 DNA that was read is TGTGCCAGCAGCTTCTCTAGCGGGGGGGCTACCGGGGAG. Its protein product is CASSFSSGGATGE. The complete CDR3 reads CASSFSSGGATGELFF.

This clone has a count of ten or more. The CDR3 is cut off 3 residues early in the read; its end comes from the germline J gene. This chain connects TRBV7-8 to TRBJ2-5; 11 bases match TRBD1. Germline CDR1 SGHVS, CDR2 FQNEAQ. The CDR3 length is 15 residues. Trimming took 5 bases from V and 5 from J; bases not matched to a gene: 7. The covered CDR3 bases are TGTGCCAGCAGCCCAGGACAGGGGGCGCAGGAGACC. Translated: CASSPGQGAQET. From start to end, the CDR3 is CASSPGQGAQETQYF.

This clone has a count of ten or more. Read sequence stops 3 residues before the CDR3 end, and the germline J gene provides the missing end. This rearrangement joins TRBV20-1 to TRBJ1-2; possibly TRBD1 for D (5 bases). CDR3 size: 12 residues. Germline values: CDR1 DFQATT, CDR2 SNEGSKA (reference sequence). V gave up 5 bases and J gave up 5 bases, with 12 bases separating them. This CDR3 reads CSAPHDSYGYTF. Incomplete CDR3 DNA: TGCAGTGCTCCACACGACAGTTATGGC.

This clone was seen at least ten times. The CDR3: CAWSEQGGKLFF. The sequenced part of the CDR3 DNA is TGTGCCTGGAGCGAACAGGGGGGAAAA. The rearrangement uses TRBV30 and TRBJ1-4; 8 bases fit TRBD1. The CDR3 end lies 3 residues beyond the end of the read and is filled in from the germline J gene. The germline gives CDR1 GTSNPN, CDR2 SVGIG (reference sequence). This CDR3 has 12 amino acids. V shed 3 bases and J 10 bases; nucleotides not matched to a gene: 4.

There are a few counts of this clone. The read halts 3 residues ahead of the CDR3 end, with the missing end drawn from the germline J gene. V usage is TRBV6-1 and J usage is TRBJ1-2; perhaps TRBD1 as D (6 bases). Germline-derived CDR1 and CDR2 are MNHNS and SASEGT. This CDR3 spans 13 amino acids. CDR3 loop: CASSEVQGMGYTF. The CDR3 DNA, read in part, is TGTGCCAGCAGTGAAGTACAGGGAATGGGC.

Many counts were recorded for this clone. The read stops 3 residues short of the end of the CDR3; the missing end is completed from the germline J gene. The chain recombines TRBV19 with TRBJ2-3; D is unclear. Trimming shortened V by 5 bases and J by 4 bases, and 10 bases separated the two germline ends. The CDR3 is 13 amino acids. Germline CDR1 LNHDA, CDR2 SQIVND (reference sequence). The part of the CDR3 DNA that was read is TGTGCCAGTAGTGCCCCCCCAGCAGATACG. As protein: CASSAPPADT. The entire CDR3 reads CASSAPPADTQYF.

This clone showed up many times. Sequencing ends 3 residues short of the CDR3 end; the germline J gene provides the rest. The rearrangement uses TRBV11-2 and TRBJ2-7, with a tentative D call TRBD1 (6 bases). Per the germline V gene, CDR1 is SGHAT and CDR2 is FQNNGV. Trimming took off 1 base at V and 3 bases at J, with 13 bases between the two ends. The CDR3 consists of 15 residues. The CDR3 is CASSLGTASYYEQYF. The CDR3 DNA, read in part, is TGTGCCAGCAGCTTAGGGACAGCCTCATACTACGAG.

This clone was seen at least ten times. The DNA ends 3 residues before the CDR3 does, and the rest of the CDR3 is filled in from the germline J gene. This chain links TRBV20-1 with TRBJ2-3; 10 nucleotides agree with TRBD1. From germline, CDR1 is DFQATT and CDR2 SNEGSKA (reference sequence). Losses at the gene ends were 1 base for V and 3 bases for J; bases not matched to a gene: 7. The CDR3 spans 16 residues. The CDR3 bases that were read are TGCAGTGCTAGAGTTGGACAGGGGGGCGGGACAGATACG. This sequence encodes CSARVGQGGGTDT. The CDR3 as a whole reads CSARVGQGGGTDTQYF.

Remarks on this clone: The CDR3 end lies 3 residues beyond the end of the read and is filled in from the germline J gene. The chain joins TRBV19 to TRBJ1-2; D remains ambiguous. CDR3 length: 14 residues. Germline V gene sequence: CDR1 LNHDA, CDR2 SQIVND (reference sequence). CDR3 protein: CASRSMRENGDYTF. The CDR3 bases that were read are TGTGCCAGTAGGTCCATGCGGGAGAATGGCGAC.

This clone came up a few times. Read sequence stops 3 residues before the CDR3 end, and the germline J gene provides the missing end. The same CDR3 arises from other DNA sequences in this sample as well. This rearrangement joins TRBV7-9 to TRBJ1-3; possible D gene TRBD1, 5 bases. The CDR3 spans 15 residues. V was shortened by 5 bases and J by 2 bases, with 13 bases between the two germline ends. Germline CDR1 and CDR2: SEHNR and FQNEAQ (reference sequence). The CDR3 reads CASSLDGGTGNTIYF. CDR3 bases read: TGTGCCAGCAGCCTGGACGGGGGTACTGGAAACACC.